The 18 T cell receptor beta chains given below trace back to one sample, sequenced in a study of blood T cell repertoires in COVID-19. Measured with immunoSEQ multiplex PCR; TCRdb has only the in-frame clones, and not every one. Among about 64,000 clones, roughly 80% were seen once, and the ten largest hold roughly 12%. Sequences were obtained from peripheral blood. All receptors come from an elderly man with acute or convalescent COVID-19.

The chain uses TRBV10-3 and TRBJ2-2, with 7 bases lining up with TRBD2. V dropped 5 bases and J dropped 1; count of bases not matched to a gene: 7. CDR3 size: 16 residues. The V gene's germline CDR1 is ENHRY and CDR2 SYGVKD. For the CDR3, the DNA is TGTGCCATCAGTCCCCACAGCGGGATGAACACCGGGGAGCTGTTTTTT. This gives the protein CAISPHSGMNTGELFF.

The chain couples TRBV28 to TRBJ1-1, with no clear D. From germline, CDR1 is MDHEN and CDR2 SYDVKM. V lost 7 bases and J 5 bases, leaving 14 bases between the germline ends. The CDR3 is 13 residues long. CDR3 nucleotide sequence: TGTGCCAGCACCCACACAATAATTACTGAAGCTTTCTTT. It translates to CASTHTIITEAFF. The whole variable domain, remainder taken from reference TRBV28 and TRBJ1-1, is DVKVTQSSRYLVKRTGEKVFLECVQDMDHENMFWYRQDPGLGLRLIYFSYDVKMKEKGDIPEGYSVSREKKERFSLILESASTNQTSMYLCASTHTIITEAFFGQGTRLTVV.

This clone appeared a few times. The gene calls are TRBV18 and TRBJ1-4; 9 nucleotides agree with TRBD1. The CDR3 sequence is 14 residues long. V was pared by 5 bases and J by 9 bases, with 7 bases of the junction left unmatched. CDR1 and CDR2 (germline): KGHSH, LQKENI. Here the CDR3 reads CASSSSDRGQKLFF. Written as DNA, the CDR3 is TGTGCCAGCTCATCATCGGACAGGGGCCAAAAACTGTTTTTT.

This chain links TRBV5-1 with TRBJ1-1; D call uncertain. V was pared by 0 bases and J by 6 bases, with 15 bases between. CDR1 and CDR2 (germline): SGHRS, YFSETQ. This CDR3 has 15 amino acids. The CDR3 spells CASSLEGRHGAEAFF. CDR3 sequence (DNA): TGCGCCAGCAGCTTGGAGGGCAGGCACGGGGCTGAAGCTTTCTTT.

The V and J genes are TRBV7-2 and TRBJ1-6, with D perhaps matching TRBD1 (6 bases). Germline values: CDR1 SGHTA, CDR2 FQGNSA. Deletions cut 1 base from V and 4 bases from J, with 8 bases between. This CDR3 comprises 15 residues. CDR3 in DNA: TGTGCCAGCAGCTTAGATCAGGGGTATAATTCACCCCTCCACTTT. Its translation is CASSLDQGYNSPLHF. The full variable domain, with the rest looked up from reference TRBV7-2 and TRBJ1-6, is GAGVSQSPSNKVTEKGKDVELRCDPISGHTALYWYRQSLGQGLEFLIYFQGNSAPDKSGLPSDRFSAERTGGSVSTLTIQRTQQEDSAVYLCASSLDQGYNSPLHFGNGTRLTVT.

The rearrangement uses TRBV18 and TRBJ1-5; D not resolved. This CDR3 has 15 residues. V gave up 4 bases and J gave up 6 bases, with 16 bases separating them. Germline CDR1 KGHSH, CDR2 LQKENI. CDR3 in amino acids: CASSLAEGLFQPQHF. Here the CDR3 DNA reads TGTGCCAGCTCACTGGCGGAAGGATTGTTTCAGCCCCAGCATTTT.

This sequence joins TRBV10-3 and TRBJ1-2; TRBD1 agrees at 10 bases. J lost 4 bases, V lost 0 bases, and 8 bases had no gene match. CDR1 is ENHRY, CDR2 SYGVKD, per germline. The CDR3 runs 17 residues. The CDR3, as DNA: TGTGCCATCAGTGAGTCGGGGACAGGGGATATCGGCTATGGCTACACCTTC. Its translation is CAISESGTGDIGYGYTF.

The table lists this clone with a few counts. The V call is TRBV3-1 (or the pseudogene TRBV3-2), the J call TRBJ1-2; 7 bases fit TRBD1. Looked up from germline, CDR1 is LGHDT and CDR2 is YNNKEL (reference sequence). V gave up 1 base and J gave up 3 bases; unmatched junction bases: 5. The CDR3 consists of 15 residues. The CDR3 DNA reads as TGTGCCAGCAGCCAAGGACAGGGTTACGACTATGGCTACACCTTC. Encoded protein: CASSQGQGYDYGYTF.

The chain is built from TRBV7-9 and TRBJ2-2; TRBD2 matches 8 bases. The CDR3 extends over 15 amino acids. CDR1 is SEHNR, CDR2 FQNEAQ, per germline (reference sequence). V dropped 1 base and J dropped 5; count of bases not matched to a gene: 3. The CDR3: CASSLVVAGTGELFF. The CDR3 coding sequence is TGTGCCAGCAGCTTAGTGGTAGCGGGGACCGGGGAGCTGTTTTTT.

The chain carries TRBV19 and TRBJ2-1; TRBD2 aligns across 16 bases. The CDR3 length is 17 residues. Unmatched junction bases numbered 3, after V lost 7 bases and J lost 0 bases. From germline, CDR1 is LNHDA and CDR2 SQIVND (reference sequence). In DNA, the CDR3 is TGTGCCAGTAAGGGACTAGCGGGAGGGAGCTCCTACAATGAGCAGTTCTTC. Its translation: CASKGLAGGSSYNEQFF. Full variable domain (missing parts from reference TRBV19 and TRBJ2-1): DGGITQSPKYLFRKEGQNVTLSCEQNLNHDAMYWYRQDPGQGLRLIYYSQIVNDFQKGDIAEGYSVSREKKESFPLTVTSAQKNPTAFYLCASKGLAGGSSYNEQFFGPGTRLTVL.

The V and J genes are TRBV28 and TRBJ2-2, with TRBD1 matching over 8 bases. Germline loops: CDR1 MDHEN, CDR2 SYDVKM. The CDR3 length is 15 residues. V was clipped by 6 bases and J by 3 bases; unmatched bases: 6. CDR3 region: CASRRTGKDTGELFF. CDR3 DNA: TGTGCCAGCAGACGGACAGGGAAGGACACCGGGGAGCTGTTTTTT.

The CDR3 loop is CASRWGPSGYQETQYF. The CDR3 DNA sequence: TGTGCCAGCAGATGGGGCCCTAGCGGCTACCAAGAGACCCAGTACTTC. This rearrangement joins TRBV5-4 to TRBJ2-5; TRBD2 matches at 7 bases. The CDR3 totals 16 residues. Germline V gives CDR1 SGHNT, CDR2 YYREEE (reference sequence). The junction had 10 bases not matched to a gene; V was cut back by 5 bases and J by 0 bases.

The chain carries TRBV24-1 and TRBJ2-3, with D tentatively TRBD1 (6 bases). Trimming took 7 bases from V and 7 from J, leaving 11 bases between them. This CDR3 comprises 12 residues. Germline CDR1 reads KGHDR; CDR2 reads SFDVKD. In DNA form, the CDR3 reads TGTGCCACCAGGGGGGCTGGAAATACGCAGTATTTT. It yields the protein CATRGAGNTQYF.

The chain uses TRBV7-9 and TRBJ2-5; D is possibly TRBD1 (5 bases). The V end was cut by 8 bases, the J end by 4 bases, with 23 bases between. The germline gives CDR1 SEHNR, CDR2 FQNEAQ (reference sequence). The CDR3 contains 16 residues. The CDR3 sequence: CASSGGQQGIIETQYF. The CDR3 coding sequence is TGTGCCAGCTCCGGCGGTCAGCAGGGAATTATAGAGACCCAGTACTTC.

This clone has a count of ten or more. The rearrangement joins TRBV7-9 to TRBJ1-5; 8 bases line up with TRBD1. The CDR3 has 13 residues. The germline CDR1 and CDR2 sequences are SEHNR and FQNEAQ (reference sequence). With V trimmed by 6 bases and J by 6 bases, 4 bases remained unmatched. The CDR3 DNA follows: TGTGCCAGCAGTCAGGGGGCAAGTCAGCCCCAGCATTTT. Its translation: CASSQGASQPQHF. Full variable domain (outside the CDR3, taken from reference TRBV7-9 and TRBJ1-5): DTGVSQNPRHKITKRGQNVTFRCDPISEHNRLYWYRQTLGQGPEFLTYFQNEAQLEKSRLLSDRFSAERPKGSFSTLEIQRTEQGDSAMYLCASSQGASQPQHFGDGTRLSIL.

The chain carries TRBV5-1 and TRBJ2-5, with TRBD1 identical over 11 bases. Germline V gene sequence: CDR1 SGHRS, CDR2 YFSETQ. The CDR3 loop spans 15 amino acids. Trimming removed 3 bases from V and 1 base from J; junction bases left unmatched: 2. CDR3 bases: TGCGCCAGCAGCTCAGGGACAGGGGGCCAAGAGACCCAGTACTTC. Protein: CASSSGTGGQETQYF.

The V call is TRBV30, the J call TRBJ2-2; 9 bases fit TRBD1. The trim removed 3 bases at V and 0 bases at J, leaving 17 bases unmatched. The CDR3 runs 20 residues. Germline values: CDR1 GTSNPN, CDR2 SVGIG (reference sequence). Here the CDR3 DNA reads TGTGCCTGGAGCCCCCCCCCGAGGGACAGGGAACATGCGAACACCGGGGAGCTGTTTTTT. As protein: CAWSPPPRDREHANTGELFF. The whole variable domain, remainder taken from reference TRBV30 and TRBJ2-2, is SQTIHQWPATLVQPVGSPLSLECTVEGTSNPNLYWYRQAAGRGLQLLFYSVGIGQISSEVPQNLSASRPQDRQFILSSKKLLLSDSGFYLCAWSPPPRDREHANTGELFFGEGSRLTVL.

V and J are TRBV24-1 and TRBJ2-1; D uncertain. With 2 bases removed from V and 8 bases from J, the gap between germline ends came to 6 bases. Germline V gives CDR1 KGHDR, CDR2 SFDVKD. The CDR3 consists of 12 residues. The DNA for the CDR3 is TGTGCCACCAGTGATTACGCGGATGAGCAGTTCTTC. Its protein is CATSDYADEQFF.